This T cell receptor beta chain came from a study of blood T cell repertoires in COVID-19. About the research overall: Acute-phase and convalescent COVID-19 samples originated in the United States, Italy and Spain.

Source study methods: It was from reference gene primer amplification that nucleated cell counts were estimated. Method: immunoSEQ multiplex PCR; TCRdb's copy keeps in-frame clones and lacks some. From that table come the V and J calls and clone size; the DNA was used to work out D and trimming. The table includes roughly 340,000 clones, 91% detected once. The CDR3 spans 13 residues. Trimming cost V 6 bases and J 3 bases, with 11 bases left between them. The table lists this clone with a count of one. Material for sequencing was peripheral blood. The sequence was obtained from a young woman who had recovered from COVID-19. The chain joins TRBV12-3 or TRBV12-4 to TRBJ2-5; D is perhaps TRBD2 (6 bases). The CDR3 DNA reads as TGTGCCAGCAGGGGGACGGGGGAAGAGACCCAGTACTTC. Protein: CASRGTGEETQYF.